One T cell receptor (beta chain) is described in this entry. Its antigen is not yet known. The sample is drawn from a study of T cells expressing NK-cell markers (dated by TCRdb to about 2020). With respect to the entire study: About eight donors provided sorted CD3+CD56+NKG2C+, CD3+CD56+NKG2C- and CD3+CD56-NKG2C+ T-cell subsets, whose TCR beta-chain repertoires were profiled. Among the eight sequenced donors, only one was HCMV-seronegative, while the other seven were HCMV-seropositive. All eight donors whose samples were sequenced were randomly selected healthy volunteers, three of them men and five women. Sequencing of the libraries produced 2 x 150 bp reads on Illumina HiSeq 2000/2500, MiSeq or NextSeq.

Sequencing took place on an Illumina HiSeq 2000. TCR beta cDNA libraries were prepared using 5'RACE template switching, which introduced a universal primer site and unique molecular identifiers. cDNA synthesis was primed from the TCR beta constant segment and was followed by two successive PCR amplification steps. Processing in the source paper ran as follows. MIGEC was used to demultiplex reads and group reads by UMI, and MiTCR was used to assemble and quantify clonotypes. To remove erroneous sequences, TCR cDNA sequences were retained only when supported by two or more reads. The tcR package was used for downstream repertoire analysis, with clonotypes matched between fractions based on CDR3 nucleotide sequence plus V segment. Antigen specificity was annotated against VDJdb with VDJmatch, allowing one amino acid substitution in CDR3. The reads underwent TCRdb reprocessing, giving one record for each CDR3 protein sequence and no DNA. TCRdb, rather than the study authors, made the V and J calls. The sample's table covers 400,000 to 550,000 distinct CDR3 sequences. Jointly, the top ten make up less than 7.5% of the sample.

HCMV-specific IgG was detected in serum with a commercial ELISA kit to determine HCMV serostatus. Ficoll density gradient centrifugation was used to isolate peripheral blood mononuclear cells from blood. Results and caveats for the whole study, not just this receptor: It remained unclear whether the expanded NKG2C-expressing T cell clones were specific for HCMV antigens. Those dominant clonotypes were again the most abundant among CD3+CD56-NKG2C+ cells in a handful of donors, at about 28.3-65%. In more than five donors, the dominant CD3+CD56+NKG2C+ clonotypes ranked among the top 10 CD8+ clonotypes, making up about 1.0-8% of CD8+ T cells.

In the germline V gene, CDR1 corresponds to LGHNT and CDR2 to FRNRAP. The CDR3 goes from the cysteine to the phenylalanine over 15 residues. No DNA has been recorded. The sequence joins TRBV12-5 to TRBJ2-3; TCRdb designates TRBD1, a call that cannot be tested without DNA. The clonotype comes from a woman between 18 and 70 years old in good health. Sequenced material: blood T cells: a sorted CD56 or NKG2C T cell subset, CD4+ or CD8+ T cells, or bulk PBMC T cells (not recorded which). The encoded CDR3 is CASGRTGKVIDTQYF.